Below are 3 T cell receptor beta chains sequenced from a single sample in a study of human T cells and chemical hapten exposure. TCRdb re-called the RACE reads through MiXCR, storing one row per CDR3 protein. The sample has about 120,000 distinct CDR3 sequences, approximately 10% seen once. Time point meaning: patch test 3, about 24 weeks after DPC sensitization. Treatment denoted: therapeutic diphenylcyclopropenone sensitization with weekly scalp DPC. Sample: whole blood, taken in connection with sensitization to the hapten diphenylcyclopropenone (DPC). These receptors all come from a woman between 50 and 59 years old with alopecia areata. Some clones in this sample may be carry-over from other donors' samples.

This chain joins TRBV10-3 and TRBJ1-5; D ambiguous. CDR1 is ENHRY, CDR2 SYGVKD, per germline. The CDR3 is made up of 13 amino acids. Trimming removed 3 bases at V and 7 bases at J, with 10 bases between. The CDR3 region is CAISDGPGQPQHF. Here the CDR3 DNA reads TGTGCCATCAGTGACGGGCCAGGACAGCCCCAGCATTTT.

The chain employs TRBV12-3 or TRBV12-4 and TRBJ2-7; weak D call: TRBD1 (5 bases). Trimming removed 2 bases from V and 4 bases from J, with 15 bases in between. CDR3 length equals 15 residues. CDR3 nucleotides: TGTGCCAGCAGTTTATCCAGCCTACCAGGGTACGAGCAGTACTTC. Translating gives CASSLSSLPGYEQYF.

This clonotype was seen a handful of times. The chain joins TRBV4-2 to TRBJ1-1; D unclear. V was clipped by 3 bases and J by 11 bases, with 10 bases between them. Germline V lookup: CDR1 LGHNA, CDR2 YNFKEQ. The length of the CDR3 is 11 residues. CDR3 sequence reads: CASSQDRAAFF. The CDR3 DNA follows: TGTGCCAGCAGCCAGGATCGCGCGGCTTTCTTT.